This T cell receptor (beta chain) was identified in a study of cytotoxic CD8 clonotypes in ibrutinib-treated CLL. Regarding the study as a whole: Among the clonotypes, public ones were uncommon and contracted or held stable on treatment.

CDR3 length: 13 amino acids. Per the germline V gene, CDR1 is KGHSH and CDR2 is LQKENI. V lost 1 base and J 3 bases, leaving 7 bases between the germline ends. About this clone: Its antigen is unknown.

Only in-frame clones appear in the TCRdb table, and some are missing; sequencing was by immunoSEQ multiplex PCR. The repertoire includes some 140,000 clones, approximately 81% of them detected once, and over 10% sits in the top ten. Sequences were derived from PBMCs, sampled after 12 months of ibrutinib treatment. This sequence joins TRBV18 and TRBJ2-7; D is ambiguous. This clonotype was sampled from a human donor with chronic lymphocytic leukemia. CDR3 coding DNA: TGTGCCAGCTCACCACAGGTCCACTACGAGCAGTACTTC. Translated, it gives CASSPQVHYEQYF.